These 9 T cell receptor beta chains came from one sample sequenced in a study of T cell repertoires in cytomegalovirus infection. TCRdb re-called the reads with MiXCR, one entry per CDR3 protein. Here the sample spans roughly 200,000 distinct CDR3 sequences, about a sixth being singletons. Sequenced sample: CD8+ T cells from PBMCs. These receptors all come from a human donor in good health (CMV status not recorded). Some clones in this sample may be carry-over from other donors' samples.

This clonotype was picked up a small number of times. The chain uses TRBV9 and TRBJ2-1; TRBD2 matches at 8 bases. This CDR3 is built from 16 residues. Germline CDR1 reads SGDLS; CDR2 reads YYNGEE. J was trimmed by 8 bases and V by 5 bases; bases with no gene match: 15. In nucleotides, the CDR3 is TGTGCCAGCAGTGACCCTATAGCGGGGTTAGAGTATGAGCAGTTCTTC. Its translation: CASSDPIAGLEYEQFF.

This clonotype showed up just a few times. The rearrangement links TRBV7-6 to TRBJ2-1, with D unclear. Germline V gene sequence: CDR1 SGHVS, CDR2 FNYEAQ. Trimming removed 1 base from V and 7 bases from J, with 23 bases in between. The CDR3 has 18 amino acids. As DNA, the CDR3 is TGTGCCAGCAGCTTAGAATCCCCCCTACTACTTCTTTGGAATGAGCAGTTCTTC. The encoded protein is CASSLESPLLLLWNEQFF.

J is TRBJ1-2 and V is TRBV29-1; 7 bases align to TRBD1. CDR3 size: 14 residues. CDR1 and CDR2 from the germline V gene are SQVTM and ANQGSEA. The V segment lost 1 base and the J segment 4 bases; nucleotides outside the gene matches: 6. The CDR3 nucleotides read TGCAGCGTTGAAGCCGGGACAGTAGTCTATGGCTACACCTTC. Encoded protein: CSVEAGTVVYGYTF.

In its sample, this clonotype was seen a few times. V gene TRBV7-9 combines with J gene TRBJ2-1, with D tentatively TRBD1 (6 bases). The CDR3 spans 15 residues. V shed 0 bases and J shed 10 bases, with 16 bases lying between them. Germline V CDR1 and CDR2: SEHNR, FQNEAQ (reference sequence). The chain's CDR3 is CASSLATRGTGEQFF. The CDR3 DNA is TGTGCCAGCAGCTTAGCGACCAGGGGAACGGGCGAGCAGTTCTTC.

V gene TRBV12-3 or TRBV12-4 combines with J gene TRBJ2-5; 7 nucleotides line up with TRBD2. The CDR3 has 13 residues. Trimming took 10 bases from V and 7 from J; bases not matched to a gene: 12. The CDR3 coding sequence is TGTGCCACCACGTGGGGGGGTGCCGGGACCCAGTACTTC. Its translation is CATTWGGAGTQYF.

This clonotype was seen a few times. The chain joins TRBV11-2 to TRBJ2-7; a weak D match, TRBD2 (6 bases). The ends were cut back, 3 bases at V and 5 bases at J, with 14 bases in the middle. CDR3 length: 14 residues. Germline V gives CDR1 SGHAT, CDR2 FQNNGV. Here the CDR3 reads CASSLGLKPDEQYF. For the CDR3, the DNA is TGTGCCAGCAGCTTGGGACTCAAACCCGACGAGCAGTACTTC.

V usage is TRBV27 and J usage is TRBJ2-3; either TRBD1 or TRBD2 may supply D (6 bases each). Trimming took off 4 bases at V and 5 bases at J, with 16 bases between the two ends. This CDR3 is built from 15 residues. From germline, CDR1 is MNHEY and CDR2 SMNVEV (reference sequence). This CDR3 is CASSSSGAVGDTQYF. CDR3 sequence (DNA): TGTGCCAGCAGTTCCTCGGGGGCGGTCGGAGATACGCAGTATTTT.

The J gene is TRBJ2-3, the V gene TRBV14; the D gene is possibly TRBD1 (5 bases). V was shortened by 0 bases and J by 2 bases, with 12 bases between the two germline ends. The CDR3 sequence is 16 residues long. Per the germline V gene, CDR1 is SGHDN and CDR2 is FVKESK. CDR3 bases: TGTGCCAGCAGCCAAGACTGGGGCAGGCCCACAGATACGCAGTATTTT. It specifies CASSQDWGRPTDTQYF.

This chain connects TRBV6-2 or TRBV6-3 to TRBJ1-2, with D perhaps matching TRBD1 (6 bases). The V and J ends lost 4 bases and 3 bases respectively, with 12 bases between them. The CDR3 contains 14 residues. The V gene's germline CDR1 is MNHEY and CDR2 SVGEGT. Written as DNA, the CDR3 is TGTGCCAGCAGTTCCCTACAGGGCTACTATGGCTACACCTTC. Translated, it gives CASSSLQGYYGYTF.